These 27 T cell receptor beta chains originate from one sample sequenced in a study of T-cell reconstitution after alpha-beta-depleted transplantation in children. Unique molecular identifiers were incorporated when the TCRbeta library was constructed. TCRdb processed the PCR reads anew with MiXCR; each CDR3 protein has one entry. In the table there are 100,000 to 130,000 distinct CDR3 sequences, approximately 6.4% of which are singletons. Here the sequenced sample was PBMCs, mostly from graft donor cells, taken 360 days after TCRalphabeta/CD19-depleted stem cell transplant. Receptor source: a male patient aged 2-10 years who had a stem cell transplant for acute lymphoblastic leukemia, so the T cells may come from the graft donor.

The table lists this clonotype with many counts. The gene calls are TRBV9 and TRBJ2-2; D is uncertain. Trimming left V 0 bases short and J 3 bases short, with 12 bases between. Looked up from germline, CDR1 is SGDLS and CDR2 is YYNGEE. The CDR3 sequence is 16 residues long. This chain's CDR3 is CASSVESGPYTGELFF. The DNA of the CDR3 is TGTGCCAGCAGCGTAGAGTCTGGGCCCTACACCGGGGAGCTGTTTTTT.

The CDR3 here is CSAGPQGGLSPLHF. The CDR3 bases are TGCAGTGCTGGGCCACAGGGAGGACTCTCACCCCTCCACTTT. This chain connects TRBV20-1 to TRBJ1-6, with a weak D call TRBD1 (6 bases). Germline loops: CDR1 DFQATT, CDR2 SNEGSKA (reference sequence). V lost 5 bases to trimming and J lost 10 bases, with 18 bases between them. There are 14 residues in the CDR3.

The table lists this clonotype with many counts. This sequence joins TRBV10-3 and TRBJ2-2; D not resolved. This CDR3 spans 12 amino acids. Trimming cost V 8 bases and J 4 bases, with 8 bases left between them. Germline V gene lookup returns CDR1 ENHRY and CDR2 SYGVKD. For the CDR3, the DNA is TGTGCCATCCAAATGGGCACCGGGGAGCTGTTTTTT. Protein sequence: CAIQMGTGELFF.

This clonotype has ten or more counts. V is TRBV7-2 and J is TRBJ2-3; 7 bases map to TRBD2. This CDR3 comprises 15 residues. Germline values: CDR1 SGHTA, CDR2 FQGNSA. J gave up 0 bases and V 5 bases, and 5 bases lay outside the gene matches. The CDR3: CASSRGLPSTDTQYF. The CDR3 nucleotides are TGTGCCAGCAGCAGGGGACTACCTAGCACAGATACGCAGTATTTT.

This clonotype was counted at least ten times. The CDR3 protein is CATFTEVYGYTF. The CDR3 coding sequence is TGTGCCACCTTCACGGAGGTCTATGGCTACACCTTC. The V gene is TRBV10-3, the J gene TRBJ1-2; no reliable D call. Germline-derived CDR1 and CDR2 are ENHRY and SYGVKD. V lost 10 bases to trimming and J lost 4 bases, with 13 bases between them. CDR3 length equals 12 residues.

The rearrangement links TRBV7-9 to TRBJ2-2, with a tentative D call TRBD1 (5 bases). Germline CDR1 SEHNR, CDR2 FQNEAQ (reference sequence). The CDR3 extends over 15 amino acids. The V gene lost 3 bases and the J gene lost 6 bases, with 14 bases spanning the gap. The CDR3: CASSFVTGSPGELFF. The CDR3 bases are TGTGCCAGCAGCTTTGTTACAGGATCCCCCGGGGAGCTGTTTTTT.

The CDR3 DNA follows: TGTGCCAGTAGTCCGGGACAAGCTATCCAAGAGACCCAGTACTTC. It encodes CASSPGQAIQETQYF. The rearrangement uses TRBV19 and TRBJ2-5; D might be TRBD1 (6 bases). This CDR3 contains 15 residues. Germline CDR1 reads LNHDA; CDR2 reads SQIVND (reference sequence). V dropped 5 bases and J dropped 1 base, with 14 bases sitting between them.

This clonotype was seen many times. This chain links TRBV5-6 with TRBJ2-2, with D uncertain. V was pared by 5 bases and J by 4 bases, with 6 bases between. Looked up from germline, CDR1 is SGHDT and CDR2 is YYEEEE. The CDR3 length is 12 residues. The CDR3 sequence is CASREPTGELFF. The CDR3 nucleotides read TGTGCCAGCAGGGAGCCCACCGGGGAGCTGTTTTTT. Complete variable domain (other parts from reference TRBV5-6 and TRBJ2-2): DAGVTQSPTHLIKTRGQQVTLRCSPKSGHDTVSWYQQALGQGPQFIFQYYEEEERQRGNFPDRFSGHQFPNYSSELNVNALLLGDSALYLCASREPTGELFFGEGSRLTVL.

This clonotype was recorded at least ten times. V and J are TRBV3-1 and TRBJ2-5; D not certain. Trimming shortened V by 4 bases and J by 3 bases, and 9 bases separated the two germline ends. The length of the CDR3 is 13 residues. Germline lookup yields CDR1 LGHDT and CDR2 YNNKEL (reference sequence). The CDR3 DNA reads TGTGCCAGCAGCCCGACCTGGAAAGAGACCCAGTACTTC. Translation gives CASSPTWKETQYF.

This clonotype was picked up many times. The chain links TRBV5-6 to TRBJ2-5; D not resolved. The germline V and J ends were trimmed by 0 bases and 5 bases, with 11 bases remaining between them. This CDR3 is built from 14 residues. CDR1 is SGHDT and CDR2 is YYEEEE in the germline V gene. The CDR3 coding sequence is TGTGCCAGCAGCTTGGAAGGGTTCGAGGAGACCCAGTACTTC. This gives the protein CASSLEGFEETQYF.

This clonotype was seen at least ten times. The chain carries TRBV10-2 and TRBJ2-7; D is ambiguous. The V end lost 7 bases, the J end lost 2 bases, and 12 bases lay between the germline ends. Germline CDR1 WSHSY, CDR2 SAAADI. CDR3 size: 13 residues. CDR3 nucleotide sequence: TGCGCCAGCACTGGCAGCTGGACCTACGAGCAGTACTTC. Protein product: CASTGSWTYEQYF.

This clonotype was picked up a small number of times. The V and J genes are TRBV6-1 and TRBJ2-2, with D uncertain. From germline, CDR1 is MNHNS and CDR2 SASEGT. The CDR3 sequence is 14 residues long. Trimming cost V 6 bases and J 2 bases, with 10 bases left between them. CDR3 region: CASSEDGNTGELFF. CDR3 bases: TGTGCCAGCAGCGAGGACGGTAACACCGGGGAGCTGTTTTTT.

V is TRBV28 and J is TRBJ2-5; tentatively, D is TRBD1 (5 bases). The CDR3 is 13 amino acids. Germline V gene data show CDR1 as MDHEN and CDR2 as SYDVKM. V was shortened by 5 bases and J by 5 bases, with 12 bases between the two germline ends. The DNA of the CDR3 is TGTGCCAGCAGTACCCAGGGTCCGGAGACCCAGTACTTC. Its translation: CASSTQGPETQYF.

The J gene is TRBJ1-4, the V gene TRBV4-2; D remains unclear. The germline V gene has CDR1 LGHNA and CDR2 YNFKEQ. The CDR3 runs 15 residues. The V gene lost 0 bases and the J gene lost 5 bases, with 10 bases spanning the gap. The CDR3 DNA follows: TGTGCCAGCAGCCAAGATCGGCAGTCGAATGAAAAACTGTTTTTT. This gives the protein CASSQDRQSNEKLFF.

This clonotype was seen repeatedly, ten times or more. The gene calls are TRBV13 and TRBJ2-7; 9 nucleotides match TRBD1. The CDR3 loop spans 14 amino acids. The V and J ends lost 3 bases and 3 bases, in that order; junction bases with no gene match: 3. CDR1 and CDR2 from the germline V gene are PRHDT and FYEKMQ (reference sequence). As DNA, the CDR3 is TGTGCCAGCAGCTTTGACAGGGGGGACTACGAGCAGTACTTC. This encodes CASSFDRGDYEQYF. The whole variable domain, remainder taken from reference TRBV13 and TRBJ2-7, is AAGVIQSPRHLIKEKRETATLKCYPIPRHDTVYWYQQGPGQDPQFLISFYEKMQSDKGSIPDRFSAQQFSDYHSELNMSSLELGDSALYFCASSFDRGDYEQYFGPGTRLTVT.

This clonotype was seen a few times. The chain employs TRBV6-5 and TRBJ1-1, with D hard to call. The CDR3 totals 13 residues. Germline CDR1 reads MNHEY; CDR2 reads SVGAGI. V lost 2 bases and J lost 4, with 8 bases in between. The CDR3 DNA follows: TGTGCCAGCAGTTACGATCTCTTCACTGAAGCTTTCTTT. Translated: CASSYDLFTEAFF.

There are a few counts of this clonotype. The chain links TRBV6-5 to TRBJ2-2; D remains ambiguous. The ends were cut back, 4 bases at V and 5 bases at J, with 8 bases in the middle. The CDR3 runs to 13 residues. The V gene's germline CDR1 is MNHEY and CDR2 SVGAGI. The CDR3 here is CASSSRNTGELFF. The CDR3 DNA is TGTGCCAGCAGTTCCAGGAATACCGGGGAGCTGTTTTTT.

This clonotype was seen many times. V gene TRBV11-2 combines with J gene TRBJ2-3; D gene uncertain. Germline assignment: CDR1 SGHAT and CDR2 FQNNGV. The CDR3 runs 12 residues. Trimming took 3 bases from V and 7 from J, leaving 8 bases between them. CDR3 nucleotides: TGTGCCAGCAGCTTGGGATTACATACGCAGTATTTT. Translated: CASSLGLHTQYF.

This chain joins TRBV7-2 and TRBJ1-5; D may be TRBD1 (6 bases). With 5 bases removed from V and 0 bases from J, the gap between germline ends came to 11 bases. There are 15 residues in the CDR3. Germline-derived CDR1 and CDR2 are SGHTA and FQGNSA. For the CDR3, the DNA is TGTGCCAGCAGCAGGTGGGACAATAGCAATCAGCCCCAGCATTTT. It yields the protein CASSRWDNSNQPQHF. Full variable domain (missing parts from reference TRBV7-2 and TRBJ1-5): GAGVSQSPSNKVTEKGKDVELRCDPISGHTALYWYRQSLGQGLEFLIYFQGNSAPDKSGLPSDRFSAERTGGSVSTLTIQRTQQEDSAVYLCASSRWDNSNQPQHFGDGTRLSIL.

This clonotype was seen at least ten times. The rearrangement joins TRBV6-2 or TRBV6-3 to TRBJ2-1; D is unresolved. Per germline, CDR1 MNHEY and CDR2 SVGEGT. This CDR3 is built from 13 residues. V was cut by 2 bases and J by 4 bases, with 6 bases left in between. The CDR3 DNA sequence: TGTGCCAGCAGTTACAAGTCTTACAATGAGCAGTTCTTC. Its protein is CASSYKSYNEQFF.

This clonotype was seen at least ten times. The chain combines TRBV10-3 with TRBJ2-1; D is ambiguous. The CDR3 runs to 13 residues. The V gene's germline CDR1 is ENHRY and CDR2 SYGVKD. V dropped 0 bases and J dropped 13 bases, with 13 bases sitting between them. CDR3 nucleotide sequence: TGTGCCATCAGTGAGTCCCCTTCTAGACCCCAGTTCTTC. This gives the protein CAISESPSRPQFF.

The J gene is TRBJ2-5, the V gene TRBV5-4; D not certain. Germline-derived CDR1 and CDR2 are SGHNT and YYREEE (reference sequence). The CDR3 sequence is 15 residues long. Trimming removed 1 base from V and 3 bases from J, with 13 bases in between. CDR3 sequence (DNA): TGTGCCAGCAGCTTGAGGACCTATCCTAAAGAGACCCAGTACTTC. This gives the protein CASSLRTYPKETQYF. Full variable domain (missing parts from reference TRBV5-4 and TRBJ2-5): ETGVTQSPTHLIKTRGQQVTLRCSSQSGHNTVSWYQQALGQGPQFIFQYYREEENGRGNFPPRFSGLQFPNYSSELNVNALELDDSALYLCASSLRTYPKETQYFGPGTRLLVL.

This clonotype was counted ten times or more. The V call is TRBV7-9, the J call TRBJ2-5; D ambiguous. The CDR3 totals 14 residues. Germline V gene lookup returns CDR1 SEHNR and CDR2 FQNEAQ (reference sequence). Deletions cut 1 base from V and 1 base from J, with 7 bases between. CDR3 loop: CASSLGPTQETQYF. Written as DNA, the CDR3 is TGTGCCAGCAGCTTAGGGCCCACCCAAGAGACCCAGTACTTC. Looking up the rest from reference TRBV7-9 and TRBJ2-5 gives the full variable domain: DTGVSQNPRHKITKRGQNVTFRCDPISEHNRLYWYRQTLGQGPEFLTYFQNEAQLEKSRLLSDRFSAERPKGSFSTLEIQRTEQGDSAMYLCASSLGPTQETQYFGPGTRLLVL.

This clonotype has ten or more counts. The genes are TRBV12-3 or TRBV12-4 and TRBJ2-2; the D gene is possibly TRBD1 (5 bases). V was trimmed by 5 bases and J by 1 base, leaving 8 bases between them. This CDR3 region has 14 residues. The CDR3 sequence is CASSLTVNTGELFF. The DNA of the CDR3 is TGTGCCAGCAGTCTGACAGTGAACACCGGGGAGCTGTTTTTT.

The sample holds many counts of this clonotype. The chain carries TRBV28 and TRBJ2-7; 7 bases fit TRBD2. Germline V gene data show CDR1 as MDHEN and CDR2 as SYDVKM. V was pared by 5 bases and J by 3 bases, with 13 bases of the junction left unmatched. This CDR3 spans 16 amino acids. CDR3 sequence: CASSPLLAALNYEQYF. The CDR3 nucleotides read TGTGCCAGCAGTCCCCTCCTAGCGGCCCTAAACTACGAGCAGTACTTC.

This clonotype occurred a few times. This chain uses TRBV3-1 with TRBJ2-7, with TRBD2 as a possible D gene (6 bases). CDR1 is LGHDT and CDR2 is YNNKEL in the germline V gene (reference sequence). This CDR3 has 16 amino acids. The ends were cut back, 0 bases at V and 7 bases at J, with 19 bases in the middle. CDR3 nucleotide sequence: TGTGCCAGCAGCCAAGACGGTGTGGCGGGGAGTTGGGAGCAGTACTTC. Its protein product is CASSQDGVAGSWEQYF.

This clonotype was detected ten times or more. V is TRBV7-2 and J is TRBJ2-7, with 8 bases lining up with TRBD1. Germline V lookup: CDR1 SGHTA, CDR2 FQGNSA. V dropped 5 bases and J dropped 4; count of bases not matched to a gene: 13. The length of the CDR3 is 16 residues. This CDR3 reads CASSPSADRGGYEQYF. As DNA, the CDR3 is TGTGCCAGCAGCCCCTCGGCTGACAGGGGCGGGTACGAGCAGTACTTC.